This TCR beta chain was captured in a study of vaccination and CD4 T cells after COVID-19. Treatment defined: approximately 11-day PBMC culture with coronavirus spike peptide pools or control peptides (ViraFEST assay). ViraFEST used peptide pools to expand antigen-specific T cells, then sequenced TCRs. PCR positivity was dated March to December 2020, before US Alpha, Beta and Delta variants. Germline CDR1 MNHEY, CDR2 SVGAGI. This CDR3 contains 15 residues. The V end was cut by 0 bases, the J end by 2 bases, with 9 bases between. This clonotype was found once. What it recognizes is unknown. The Oncomine TCR Beta short-read assay was applied to DNA of cultured CD4+ T cells. MiXCR, applied by TCRdb to the PCR reads, yields one record per CDR3 protein. The table includes 7,900 or so distinct CDR3 sequences, just over 70% detected once.

The sequenced sample was CD4+ T cells from blood, cultured in vitro. This TCR was recovered from a human donor who had recovered from COVID-19. The J gene is TRBJ2-3, the V gene TRBV6-5, with TRBD2 as a possible D gene (6 bases). This CDR3 reads CASSYSTGDTDTQYF. CDR3 sequence (DNA): TGTGCCAGCAGTTACTCGACGGGGGACACAGATACGCAGTATTTT.